Described below is a single T cell receptor beta chain sequence and its context. This clonotype came up many times. Its antigen is not yet known. One base away there is no much larger clone; base qualities are not given. For sequencing, an Illumina HiSeq 2500 was employed. Quantitative 5'-RACE with molecular barcodes was the method used to prepare the TCR beta libraries. On the authors' methods: A new computational method based on a probabilistic model of VDJ rearrangement was used to identify disease-linked TCR variants. The public reads were reprocessed in TCRdb via fastp at Q25 and MiXCR, keeping in-frame beta chains. Each entry merges the rows of one CDR3 protein and shows their most common DNA and genes. TCRdb, not the original authors, processed these V and J calls. This sample holds approximately 250,000 distinct CDR3 sequences; about 11% were observed only once. Clones ranked in the top ten supply about 2.8% of the sample.

These data come from a study of CD8 T cells in ankylosing spondylitis (dated by TCRdb to 2016 to 2017). About the study as a whole: The study profiled T cell receptor beta repertoires in healthy donors and ankylosing spondylitis patients to find disease-linked TCR variants. The full study cohort comprised about 23 ankylosing spondylitis patients and roughly 100 healthy donors. Peripheral blood samples were taken, and synovial fluid was additionally collected from ankylosing spondylitis patients.

The paper's findings and limits, for the study overall: Some motif variants had previously been reported in the synovial fluid and blood of reactive arthritis patients, which suggests shared mechanisms of disease initiation. Blood from ankylosing spondylitis patients appeared to be characterized by a TCR beta motif made up of several highly homologous amino acid variants. The disease-linked clones had a CD8+ phenotype and were found at relatively low frequencies in peripheral blood. The disease-linked clones were reported as significantly enriched in matched synovial fluid samples from ankylosing spondylitis patients.

CDR1 is given as WNHNN and CDR2 as SYGVQD, both from the germline V gene (reference sequence). Germline trimming: 0 bases from V, 5 bases from J; junction bases outside gene matches: 11. The cysteine opens and the phenylalanine closes a CDR3 of 18 amino acids. Only CDR3 DNA remains: 54 bases, in frame from the first base. The receptor's source is a male donor with ankylosing spondylitis or in good health (not recorded which). The specimen sequenced was blood, either unsorted or a sorted T cell fraction (not recorded which). The V and J genes are TRBV10-1 and TRBJ2-2, with 8 middle bases fitting TRBD1. The bases are TGCGCCAGCAGTGAGTCGACGGTGACAGGGGAGAGGACCGGGGAGCTGTTTTTT. Its amino acids are CASSESTVTGERTGELFF.